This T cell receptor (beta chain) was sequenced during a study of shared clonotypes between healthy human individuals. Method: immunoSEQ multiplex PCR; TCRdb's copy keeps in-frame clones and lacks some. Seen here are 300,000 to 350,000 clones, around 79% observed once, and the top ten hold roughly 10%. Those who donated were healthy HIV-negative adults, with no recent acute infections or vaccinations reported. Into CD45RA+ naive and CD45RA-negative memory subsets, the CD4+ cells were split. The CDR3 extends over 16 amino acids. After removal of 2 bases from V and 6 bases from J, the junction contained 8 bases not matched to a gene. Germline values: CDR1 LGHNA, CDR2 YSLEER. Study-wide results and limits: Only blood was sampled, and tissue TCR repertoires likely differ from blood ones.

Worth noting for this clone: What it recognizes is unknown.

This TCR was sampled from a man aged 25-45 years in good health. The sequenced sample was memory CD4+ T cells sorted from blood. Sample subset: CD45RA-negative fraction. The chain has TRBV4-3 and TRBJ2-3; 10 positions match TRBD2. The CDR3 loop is CASSQRLAGVSDTQYF. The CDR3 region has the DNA TGCGCCAGCAGCCAACGGCTAGCGGGAGTTTCTGATACGCAGTATTTT.